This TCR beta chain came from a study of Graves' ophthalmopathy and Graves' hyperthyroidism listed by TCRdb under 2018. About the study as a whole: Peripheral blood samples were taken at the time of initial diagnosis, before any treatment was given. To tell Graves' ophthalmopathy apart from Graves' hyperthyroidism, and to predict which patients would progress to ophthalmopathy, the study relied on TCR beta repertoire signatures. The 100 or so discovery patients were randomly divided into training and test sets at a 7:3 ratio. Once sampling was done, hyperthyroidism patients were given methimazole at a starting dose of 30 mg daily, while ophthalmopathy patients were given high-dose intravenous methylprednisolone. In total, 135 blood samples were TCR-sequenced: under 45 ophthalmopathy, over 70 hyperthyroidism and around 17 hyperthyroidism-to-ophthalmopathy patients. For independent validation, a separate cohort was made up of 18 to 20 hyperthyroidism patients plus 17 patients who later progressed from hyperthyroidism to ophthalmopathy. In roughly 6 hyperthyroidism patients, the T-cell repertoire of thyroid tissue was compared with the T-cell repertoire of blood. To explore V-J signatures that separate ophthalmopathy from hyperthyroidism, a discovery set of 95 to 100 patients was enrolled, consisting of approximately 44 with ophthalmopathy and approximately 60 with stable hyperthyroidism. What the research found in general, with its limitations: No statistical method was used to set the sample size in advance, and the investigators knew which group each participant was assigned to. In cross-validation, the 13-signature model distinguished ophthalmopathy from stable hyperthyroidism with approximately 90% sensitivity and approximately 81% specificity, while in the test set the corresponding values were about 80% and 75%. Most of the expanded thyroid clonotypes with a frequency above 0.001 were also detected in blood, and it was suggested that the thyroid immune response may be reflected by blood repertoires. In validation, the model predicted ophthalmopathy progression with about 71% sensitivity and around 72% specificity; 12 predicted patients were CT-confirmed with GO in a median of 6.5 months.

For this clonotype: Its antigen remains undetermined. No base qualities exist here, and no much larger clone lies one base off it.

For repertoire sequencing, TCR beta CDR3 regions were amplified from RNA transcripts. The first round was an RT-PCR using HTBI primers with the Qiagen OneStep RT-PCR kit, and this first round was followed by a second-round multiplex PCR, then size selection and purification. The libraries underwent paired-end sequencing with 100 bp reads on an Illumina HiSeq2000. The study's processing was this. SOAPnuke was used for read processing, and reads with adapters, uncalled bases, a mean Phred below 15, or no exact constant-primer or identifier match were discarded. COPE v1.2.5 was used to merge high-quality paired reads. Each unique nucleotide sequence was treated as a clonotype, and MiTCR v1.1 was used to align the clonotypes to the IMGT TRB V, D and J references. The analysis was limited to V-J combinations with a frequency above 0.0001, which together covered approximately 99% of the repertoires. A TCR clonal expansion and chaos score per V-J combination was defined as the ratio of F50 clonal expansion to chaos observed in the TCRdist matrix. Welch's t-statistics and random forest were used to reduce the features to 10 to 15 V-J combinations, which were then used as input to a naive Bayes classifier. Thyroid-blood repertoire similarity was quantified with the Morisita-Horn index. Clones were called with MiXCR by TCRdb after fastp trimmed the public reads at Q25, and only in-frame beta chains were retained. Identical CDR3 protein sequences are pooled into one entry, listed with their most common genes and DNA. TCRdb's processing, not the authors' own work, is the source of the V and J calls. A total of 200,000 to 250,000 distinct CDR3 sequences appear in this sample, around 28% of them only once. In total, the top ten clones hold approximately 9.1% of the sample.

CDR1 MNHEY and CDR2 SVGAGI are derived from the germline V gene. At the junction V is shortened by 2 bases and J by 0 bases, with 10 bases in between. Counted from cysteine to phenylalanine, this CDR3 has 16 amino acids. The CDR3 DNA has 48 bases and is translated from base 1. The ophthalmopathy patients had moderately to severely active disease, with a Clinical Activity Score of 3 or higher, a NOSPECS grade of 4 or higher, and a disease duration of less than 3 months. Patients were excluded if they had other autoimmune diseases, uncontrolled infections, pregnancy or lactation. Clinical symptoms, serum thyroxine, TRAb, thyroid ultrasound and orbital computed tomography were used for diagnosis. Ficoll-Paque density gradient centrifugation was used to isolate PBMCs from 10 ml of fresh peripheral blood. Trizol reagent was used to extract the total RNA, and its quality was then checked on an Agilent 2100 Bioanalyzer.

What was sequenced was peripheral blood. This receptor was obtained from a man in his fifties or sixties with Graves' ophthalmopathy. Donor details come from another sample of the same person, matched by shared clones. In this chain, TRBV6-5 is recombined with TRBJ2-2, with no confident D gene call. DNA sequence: TGTGCCAGCAGTTACGGTAACCCGTCGAACACCGGGGAGCTGTTTTTT. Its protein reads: CASSYGNPSNTGELFF.